This TCR beta chain appears in the sequencing data of a study of blood T cell repertoires in COVID-19. The wider study: Acute-phase and convalescent COVID-19 samples originated in the United States, Italy and Spain. Sources were T cells, B-cell-depleted T cells, or PBMCs; the material itself was cDNA or gDNA.

Per the study methods: Reference gene primer amplification in the assay estimated nucleated cell counts. Sequenced by immunoSEQ multiplex PCR; TCRdb stores in-frame clones only, minus some. The V and J calls and clone size were taken over from that table, and D and trimming were inferred from the DNA. The profile covers hundreds of thousands of clones, with less than 90% appearing a single time and under 3% taken by the ten largest. Germline CDR1 KGHSH, CDR2 LQKENI. The V end was cut by 6 bases, the J end by 2 bases, with 29 bases between. The CDR3 covers 19 residues. V and J are TRBV18 and TRBJ2-7; perhaps TRBD2 as D (5 bases). Sequenced sample: peripheral blood. This receptor was taken from a woman aged 70-85 years with active or convalescent COVID-19. The CDR3 DNA is TGTGCCAGCTCGCCAAATTCTTTAATCCTTCATGGGAGTACCTACGAGCAGTACTTC. Protein sequence: CASSPNSLILHGSTYEQYF.